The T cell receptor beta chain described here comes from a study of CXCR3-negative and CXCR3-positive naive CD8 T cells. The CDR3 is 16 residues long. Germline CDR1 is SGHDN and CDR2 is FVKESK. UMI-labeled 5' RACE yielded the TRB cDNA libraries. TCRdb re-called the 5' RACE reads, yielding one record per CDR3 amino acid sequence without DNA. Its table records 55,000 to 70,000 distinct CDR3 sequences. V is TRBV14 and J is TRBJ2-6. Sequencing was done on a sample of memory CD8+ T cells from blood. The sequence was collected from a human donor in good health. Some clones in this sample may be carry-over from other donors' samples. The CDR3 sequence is CASSPRASVGANVLTF.